The TCR beta chain under discussion was sequenced for a study of tumor and adjacent non-tumor tissue in lung cancer. RNA was extracted from bulk tissue without any cell sorting. A modified ARM-PCR protocol with three rounds of nested PCR amplified TCRbeta. TCRdb redid the calling of the multiplex PCR reads with MiXCR, one entry per CDR3 protein. Of over 110,000 distinct CDR3 sequences in the sample, 66% were seen once. Remarks on this clonotype: Its ends do not fully match the called genes, so a read error is possible.

This CDR3 is built from 15 residues. In germline, CDR1 is DFQATT, CDR2 SNEGSKA (reference sequence). The rearrangement joins TRBV20-1 to TRBJ2-1, with a weak D call TRBD1 (6 bases). Sequencing input: lung tumor tissue. The source is a man in his 60s with small cell lung cancer. The CDR3 is CSVRGGSISIHEQFF. CDR3 nucleotide sequence: TGCAGTGTTAGAGGGGGTTCGATCAGTATACATGAACAGTTCTTC.